Presented here are 30 T cell receptor beta chains from one specimen sequenced in a study of T cell responses to AZD1222 COVID-19 vaccine. Clones were read by immunoSEQ multiplex PCR, and TCRdb kept only the in-frame ones, dropping some. The sample has fewer than 150,000 clones, about nine tenths seen once. Sequenced material: peripheral blood, taken on day 0 of AZD1222 vaccination. Source of these receptors: an adult in good health.

The chain links TRBV10-3 to TRBJ2-1, with 9 bases fitting TRBD1. The CDR3 is 15 amino acids. V lost 5 bases, J lost 6 bases, and 8 bases stayed unmatched. Germline-derived CDR1 and CDR2 are ENHRY and SYGVKD. The CDR3 loop is CAISPTGGLGNEQFF. The CDR3 region has the DNA TGTGCCATCAGTCCCACAGGGGGCCTCGGCAATGAGCAGTTCTTC.

This chain connects TRBV6-5 to TRBJ1-4; TRBD1 aligns across 8 bases. Germline CDR1 is MNHEY and CDR2 is SVGAGI. CDR3 length equals 15 residues. With V trimmed by 6 bases and J by 4 bases, 7 bases remained unmatched. CDR3 sequence reads: CASRAGGGGNEKLFF. CDR3 coding DNA: TGTGCCAGCAGAGCAGGGGGCGGGGGTAATGAAAAACTGTTTTTT.

This clone was detected only once. This chain connects TRBV30 to TRBJ2-6; D is unresolved. The V gene's germline CDR1 is GTSNPN and CDR2 SVGIG (reference sequence). The CDR3 has 13 residues. Deletions cut 3 bases from V and 0 bases from J, with 3 bases between. This CDR3 is CAWRTSGANVLTF. Here the CDR3 DNA reads TGTGCCTGGAGGACCTCTGGGGCCAACGTCCTGACTTTC.

The rearrangement uses TRBV3-1 (or the pseudogene TRBV3-2) and TRBJ2-2, with 8 bases lining up with TRBD1. CDR3 length: 16 amino acids. Germline trimming cut 4 bases from V and 2 bases from J; bases unmatched to any gene: 6. CDR1 LGHDT and CDR2 YNNKEL come from the germline V gene (reference sequence). For the CDR3, the DNA is TGTGCCAGCAGCCTCCTCGACAGGGGAAACACCGGGGAGCTGTTTTTT. Protein sequence: CASSLLDRGNTGELFF.

The table lists this clone with a few counts. This sequence joins TRBV7-9 and TRBJ2-1; D could derive from TRBD1 or TRBD2 (6 bases each). This CDR3 is 13 amino acids long. Germline V lookup: CDR1 SEHNR, CDR2 FQNEAQ (reference sequence). Trimming took off 6 bases at V and 12 bases at J, with 18 bases between the two ends. The CDR3 sequence is CASRAGTQQGQFF. Written as DNA, the CDR3 is TGTGCCAGCAGGGCCGGGACTCAACAGGGGCAGTTCTTC.

This rearrangement joins TRBV10-3 to TRBJ2-7; tentatively, D is TRBD1 (5 bases). This CDR3 comprises 12 residues. The germline gives CDR1 ENHRY, CDR2 SYGVKD. The V end was cut by 10 bases, the J end by 4 bases, with 14 bases between. DNA for the CDR3: TGTGCCAGCTGTCAGGGTGGGTACGAGCAGTACTTC. Its translation: CASCQGGYEQYF.

The V call is TRBV4-2, the J call TRBJ1-2; the D is unclear. The CDR3 sequence is 15 residues long. The V gene's germline CDR1 is LGHNA and CDR2 YNFKEQ. Deletions cut 1 base from V and 5 bases from J, with 14 bases between. The CDR3 DNA follows: TGTGCCAGCAGCCAAGTCGAAAGGAACCTATATGGCTACACCTTC. This gives the protein CASSQVERNLYGYTF.

The DNA for the CDR3 is TGCGCCAGCAGCTTGGCCATAGCCGGAGATACGCAGTATTTT. Encoded protein: CASSLAIAGDTQYF. The chain employs TRBV5-1 and TRBJ2-3; unclear D gene. Looked up from germline, CDR1 is SGHRS and CDR2 is YFSETQ. Deletions cut 0 bases from V and 5 bases from J, with 10 bases between. The CDR3 covers 14 residues.

This chain joins TRBV7-9 and TRBJ1-1; 9 nucleotides align to TRBD1. Germline-derived CDR1 and CDR2 are SEHNR and FQNEAQ (reference sequence). This CDR3 has 14 amino acids. V shed 5 bases and J 11 bases; nucleotides not matched to a gene: 12. The CDR3, as DNA: TGTGCCAGCAGCCGAGGGACAGGGTCGGGTTGGGCTTTCTTT. Amino acids: CASSRGTGSGWAFF.

The gene calls are TRBV6-5 and TRBJ1-1; no clear D gene. Germline V gene sequence: CDR1 MNHEY, CDR2 SVGAGI. Trimming cost V 0 bases and J 4 bases, with 0 bases left between them. The CDR3 consists of 11 residues. The DNA for the CDR3 is TGTGCCAGCAGTTACTCCACTGAAGCTTTCTTT. Translating gives CASSYSTEAFF.

This clone was seen once. The chain is built from TRBV7-9 and TRBJ1-6; 7 nucleotides align to TRBD1. V dropped 5 bases and J dropped 8; count of bases not matched to a gene: 6. The germline V gene has CDR1 SEHNR and CDR2 FQNEAQ (reference sequence). This CDR3 region has 14 residues. CDR3 DNA sequence: TGTGCCAGCAGCCTCAGACAGGGCGATTCACCCCTCCACTTT. The encoded protein is CASSLRQGDSPLHF.

This rearrangement joins TRBV2 to TRBJ2-2, with D unclear. V dropped 6 bases and J dropped 4 bases, with 9 bases sitting between them. The CDR3 loop spans 13 amino acids. From germline, CDR1 is SNHLY and CDR2 FYNNEI. CDR3 sequence: CASRASSTGELFF. DNA for the CDR3: TGTGCCAGCAGGGCTAGTTCCACCGGGGAGCTGTTTTTT.

The gene calls are TRBV27 and TRBJ2-1, with 10 bases fitting TRBD1. The CDR3 is 15 residues long. Trimming at V came to 6 bases and at J to 4 bases, leaving 6 bases not matched to a gene. Germline V gives CDR1 MNHEY, CDR2 SMNVEV (reference sequence). CDR3: CASRRQGAKYNEQFF. DNA of the CDR3: TGTGCCAGCAGAAGACAGGGGGCAAAATACAATGAGCAGTTCTTC.

This clone was counted once. V usage is TRBV6-6 and J usage is TRBJ2-3; 11 bases align to TRBD2. Germline CDR1 reads MNHNY; CDR2 reads SVGAGI (reference sequence). The CDR3 is 17 residues long. Losses at the gene ends were 5 bases for V and 1 base for J; bases not matched to a gene: 8. CDR3 amino acids: CASSRTQLAGGTDTQYF. The CDR3 nucleotides read TGTGCCAGCAGTCGAACCCAACTAGCGGGGGGCACAGATACGCAGTATTTT.

This chain uses TRBV7-2 with TRBJ2-1; 8 bases agree with TRBD2. The length of the CDR3 is 19 residues. Germline V gives CDR1 SGHTA, CDR2 FQGNSA. V lost 5 bases to trimming and J lost 6 bases; unmatched junction nucleotides: 21. The CDR3 DNA reads TGTGCCAGCAGCACCACCACTAGCGGAGTACTTATTGGGGCCAATGAGCAGTTCTTC. The encoded protein is CASSTTTSGVLIGANEQFF.

The gene calls are TRBV21-1 and TRBJ2-7; the table's D call TRBD1 went unverified against the DNA. TRBV21-1 is noted as a pseudogene. The CDR3 is 12 residues long. This CDR3 is CASRTTGCEQYF. CDR3 bases: TGTGCCAGCAGGACTACAGGGTGCGAGCAGTACTTC.

The chain uses TRBV3-1 (or the pseudogene TRBV3-2) and TRBJ1-2; TRBD1 matches at 7 bases. CDR3 length: 16 amino acids. Trimming took 1 base from V and 6 from J; bases not matched to a gene: 11. Germline assignment: CDR1 LGHDT and CDR2 YNNKEL (reference sequence). The CDR3 coding sequence is TGTGCCAGCAGCCAAGCAGGGGTACAGGGGAGGAATGGCTACACCTTC. This sequence encodes CASSQAGVQGRNGYTF.

The chain links TRBV6-5 to TRBJ1-1; a possible D gene is TRBD1 (6 bases). The germline V gene encodes CDR1 MNHEY and CDR2 SVGAGI. Between the trimmed V and J ends, which lost 4 bases and 3 bases, there was a span of 12 bases. The length of the CDR3 is 14 residues. The CDR3 here is CASSSQGWDTEAFF. The CDR3 region has the DNA TGTGCCAGCAGTTCACAGGGCTGGGACACTGAAGCTTTCTTT.

CDR3 DNA: TGTGCCAGCAGTGCGGCCGGGACCTACAATGAGCAGTTCTTC. Protein product: CASSAAGTYNEQFF. The genes are TRBV2 and TRBJ2-1, with D perhaps TRBD2 (5 bases). The CDR3 length is 14 residues. In germline, CDR1 is SNHLY, CDR2 FYNNEI. The V end lost 4 bases, the J end lost 2 bases, and 9 bases lay between the germline ends.

The CDR3: CASSLGVDEQFF. The CDR3 nucleotides are TGCGCCAGCAGCTTGGGTGTCGATGAGCAGTTCTTC. V gene TRBV5-1 combines with J gene TRBJ2-1, with unresolved D. V gave up 0 bases and J gave up 8 bases, with 6 bases separating them. The germline V gene has CDR1 SGHRS and CDR2 YFSETQ. The CDR3 has 12 amino acids.

This clone showed up just a few times. The J gene is TRBJ1-2, the V gene TRBV27; D is ambiguous. Trimming pared 8 bases from V and 6 bases from J, leaving 13 bases between. The CDR3 consists of 12 residues. Germline CDR1 and CDR2: MNHEY and SMNVEV (reference sequence). CDR3 in DNA: TGTGCCAGCCGGAGCCCGGTAGATGGCTACACCTTC. It specifies CASRSPVDGYTF.

This chain links TRBV6-5 with TRBJ1-1; D may be TRBD1 (6 bases). Trimming took off 8 bases at V and 1 base at J, with 14 bases between the two ends. Per the germline V gene, CDR1 is MNHEY and CDR2 is SVGAGI. The CDR3 covers 14 residues. The CDR3 coding sequence is TGTGCCAGCTATAGTTTGACAGGGAACACTGAAGCTTTCTTT. This translates into CASYSLTGNTEAFF.

The chain employs TRBV7-6 and TRBJ2-7, with D possibly TRBD1 on 6 matching bases. Germline V gene lookup returns CDR1 SGHVS and CDR2 FNYEAQ. There are 14 residues in the CDR3. Trimming removed 1 base at V and 1 base at J, with 8 bases between. In DNA form, the CDR3 reads TGTGCCAGCAGCTTAGGGACAGAGTCCTACGAGCAGTACTTC. This codes for CASSLGTESYEQYF.

This clone was recorded only once. This rearrangement joins TRBV6-1 to TRBJ1-3; a weak D match, TRBD1 (5 bases). The germline gives CDR1 MNHNS, CDR2 SASEGT. CDR3 size: 15 residues. V was clipped by 2 bases and J by 2 bases, with 10 bases between them. CDR3 amino acids: CASSEQGFAGNTIYF. For the CDR3, the DNA is TGTGCCAGCAGTGAACAGGGATTTGCTGGAAACACCATATATTTT.

The rearrangement links TRBV2 to TRBJ2-7; D is ambiguous. Germline CDR1 and CDR2: SNHLY and FYNNEI. Trimming stripped 9 bases from V and 12 bases from J, with 9 bases between. This CDR3 has 8 residues. CDR3 region: CARETAYF. The CDR3 DNA follows: TGTGCCAGAGAGACCGCGTACTTC.

The chain recombines TRBV19 with TRBJ1-3, with D perhaps TRBD1 (5 bases). V lost 3 bases and J 0 bases, leaving 12 bases between the germline ends. The V gene's germline CDR1 is LNHDA and CDR2 SQIVND (reference sequence). The CDR3 has 16 residues. The CDR3 DNA sequence: TGTGCCAGTAGTATGACAGCGCCAATCTCTGGAAACACCATATATTTT. Its translation is CASSMTAPISGNTIYF. The variable domain in full, with the rest retrieved from reference TRBV19 and TRBJ1-3, is DGGITQSPKYLFRKEGQNVTLSCEQNLNHDAMYWYRQDPGQGLRLIYYSQIVNDFQKGDIAEGYSVSREKKESFPLTVTSAQKNPTAFYLCASSMTAPISGNTIYFGEGSWLTVV.

V usage is TRBV7-8 and J usage is TRBJ1-5; no firm D call. From germline, CDR1 is SGHVS and CDR2 FQNEAQ. Trimming removed 1 base at V and 2 bases at J, with 3 bases between. CDR3 length equals 13 residues. The CDR3 here is CASSLDRNQPQHF. CDR3 DNA sequence: TGTGCCAGCAGCTTAGATCGCAATCAGCCCCAGCATTTT.

This chain uses TRBV4-3 with TRBJ1-2, with 9 positions matching TRBD1. This CDR3 has 16 amino acids. The ends lost 6 bases at V and 5 bases at J; junction bases unmatched: 13. Per germline, CDR1 LGHNA and CDR2 YSLEER. Here the CDR3 DNA reads TGCGCCAGCAGTACGGCACAGGGGGCCCTGATTTATGGCTACACCTTC. The encoded protein is CASSTAQGALIYGYTF.

In regard to this clone: One junction end disagrees with the germline gene, perhaps due to a read error. This chain links TRBV5-1 with TRBJ2-7, with a weak D call TRBD2 (6 bases). Germline V gives CDR1 SGHRS, CDR2 YFSETQ. This CDR3 spans 14 amino acids. CDR3: CASSSGTFSNEQYF. CDR3 DNA: TGCGCCAGCAGCTCGGGGACTTTCTCCAACGAGCAGTACTTC.

DNA of the CDR3: TGTGCCAGCAGTCCAGACGGCTATGGCTACACCTTC. This encodes CASSPDGYGYTF. V and J are TRBV28 and TRBJ1-2; D remains unclear. Trimming stripped 5 bases from V and 4 bases from J, with 8 bases between. CDR3 length: 12 residues. Germline CDR1 and CDR2: MDHEN and SYDVKM.